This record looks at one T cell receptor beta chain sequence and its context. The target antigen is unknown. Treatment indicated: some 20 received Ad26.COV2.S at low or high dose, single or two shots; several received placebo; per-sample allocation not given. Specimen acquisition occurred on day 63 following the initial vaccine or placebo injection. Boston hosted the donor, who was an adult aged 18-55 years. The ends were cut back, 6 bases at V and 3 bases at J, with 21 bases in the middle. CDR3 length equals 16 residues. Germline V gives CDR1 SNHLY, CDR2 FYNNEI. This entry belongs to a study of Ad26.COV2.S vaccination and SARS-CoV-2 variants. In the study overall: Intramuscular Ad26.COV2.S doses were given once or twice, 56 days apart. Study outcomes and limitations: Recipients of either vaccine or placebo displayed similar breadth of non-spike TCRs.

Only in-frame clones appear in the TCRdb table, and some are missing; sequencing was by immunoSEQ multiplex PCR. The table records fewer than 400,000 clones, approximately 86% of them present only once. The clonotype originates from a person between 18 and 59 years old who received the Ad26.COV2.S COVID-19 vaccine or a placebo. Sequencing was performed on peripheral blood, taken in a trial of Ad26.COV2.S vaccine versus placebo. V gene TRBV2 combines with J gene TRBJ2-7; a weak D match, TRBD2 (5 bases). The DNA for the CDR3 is TGTGCCAGCAGCACGATCGGTGGGAGACTCTTCTACGAGCAGTACTTC. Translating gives CASSTIGGRLFYEQYF.